This TCR beta chain was sequenced for a study of blood T cell repertoires in COVID-19. Study summary: Samples came from the United States, Italy and Spain, spanning acute and convalescent COVID-19.

In the original workflow: Amplification of reference gene primers provided the estimated nucleated cell counts. Some clones are missing from TCRdb's copy, which holds only in-frame ones; the method was immunoSEQ multiplex PCR. V, J and clone size reflect that table, while D and trimming were determined from the DNA. The top ten clones hold 9% to 13% of a sample with around 100,000 clones, 70% to 80% of them seen once. Germline CDR1 is SGHVS and CDR2 is FQNEAQ. The CDR3 runs 17 residues. Deletions cut 5 bases from V and 4 bases from J, with 20 bases between. This TCR was sampled from a woman in her 70s with acute or convalescent COVID-19. Sequenced input: peripheral blood. This sequence joins TRBV7-8 and TRBJ1-4, with D unclear. The CDR3 spells CASSPSFSGIDNEKLFF. As DNA, the CDR3 is TGTGCCAGCAGCCCCTCTTTTTCGGGGATTGATAATGAAAAACTGTTTTTT.